This T cell receptor (beta chain) came from a study of cytotoxic CD8 clonotypes in ibrutinib-treated CLL. Study results and limitations: Contraction or stability on treatment was seen for public clonotypes, which were uncommon.

TCRdb's copy holds only in-frame clones and misses some; the assay was immunoSEQ multiplex PCR. Of some 300,000 clones listed, roughly 79% were seen once; the top ten hold about 6.3%. Between the trimmed V and J ends, which lost 0 bases and 7 bases, there was a span of 10 bases. The CDR3 runs 14 residues. Germline V CDR1 and CDR2: LGHNA, YNFKEQ. About 1.9 micrograms of genomic DNA came from cryopreserved PBMCs for TCR beta libraries. To note about this clone: Antigen: not known.

The sequencing used PBMCs, collected before ibrutinib treatment. The origin of this receptor is a human donor with chronic lymphocytic leukemia. The genes are TRBV4-2 and TRBJ1-5; D remains unclear. In nucleotides, the CDR3 is TGTGCCAGCAGCCAAGATAGAGTCGGGCAGCCCCAGCATTTT. Its translation: CASSQDRVGQPQHF.